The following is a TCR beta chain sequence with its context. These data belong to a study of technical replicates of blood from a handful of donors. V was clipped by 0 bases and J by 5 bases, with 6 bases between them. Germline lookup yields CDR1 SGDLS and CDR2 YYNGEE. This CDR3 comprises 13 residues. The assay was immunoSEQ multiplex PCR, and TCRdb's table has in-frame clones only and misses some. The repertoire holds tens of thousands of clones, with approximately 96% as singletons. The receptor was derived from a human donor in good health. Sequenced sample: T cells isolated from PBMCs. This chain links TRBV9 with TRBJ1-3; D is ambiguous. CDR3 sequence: CASSVGHRNTIYF. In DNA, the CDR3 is TGTGCCAGCAGCGTAGGGCATCGAAACACCATATATTTT.